This T cell receptor beta chain was profiled in a study of blood T cell repertoires in COVID-19. In the study overall: Material from acute and convalescent COVID-19 was sourced from the United States, Italy and Spain. PBMCs, B-cell-depleted T cells, or T cells provided the cDNA or gDNA that made up the material.

The repertoire was sequenced with immunoSEQ multiplex PCR; TCRdb's copy has only in-frame clones and lacks some. In the table there are 70,000 to 90,000 clones, about four fifths of which are singletons. The receptor comes from a woman of 80 years or more with acute or convalescent COVID-19. The sample comprised peripheral blood.

The CDR3, as DNA: TGTGCCAGCAGCATGGGGGGGGTATATGGCTACACCTTC. Its protein is CASSMGGVYGYTF. V usage is TRBV6-6 and J usage is TRBJ1-2, with a possible D match to TRBD1 (5 bases). Trimming cost V 6 bases and J 5 bases, with 13 bases left between them. Per the germline V gene, CDR1 is MNHNY and CDR2 is SVGAGI (reference sequence). The CDR3 has 13 residues.